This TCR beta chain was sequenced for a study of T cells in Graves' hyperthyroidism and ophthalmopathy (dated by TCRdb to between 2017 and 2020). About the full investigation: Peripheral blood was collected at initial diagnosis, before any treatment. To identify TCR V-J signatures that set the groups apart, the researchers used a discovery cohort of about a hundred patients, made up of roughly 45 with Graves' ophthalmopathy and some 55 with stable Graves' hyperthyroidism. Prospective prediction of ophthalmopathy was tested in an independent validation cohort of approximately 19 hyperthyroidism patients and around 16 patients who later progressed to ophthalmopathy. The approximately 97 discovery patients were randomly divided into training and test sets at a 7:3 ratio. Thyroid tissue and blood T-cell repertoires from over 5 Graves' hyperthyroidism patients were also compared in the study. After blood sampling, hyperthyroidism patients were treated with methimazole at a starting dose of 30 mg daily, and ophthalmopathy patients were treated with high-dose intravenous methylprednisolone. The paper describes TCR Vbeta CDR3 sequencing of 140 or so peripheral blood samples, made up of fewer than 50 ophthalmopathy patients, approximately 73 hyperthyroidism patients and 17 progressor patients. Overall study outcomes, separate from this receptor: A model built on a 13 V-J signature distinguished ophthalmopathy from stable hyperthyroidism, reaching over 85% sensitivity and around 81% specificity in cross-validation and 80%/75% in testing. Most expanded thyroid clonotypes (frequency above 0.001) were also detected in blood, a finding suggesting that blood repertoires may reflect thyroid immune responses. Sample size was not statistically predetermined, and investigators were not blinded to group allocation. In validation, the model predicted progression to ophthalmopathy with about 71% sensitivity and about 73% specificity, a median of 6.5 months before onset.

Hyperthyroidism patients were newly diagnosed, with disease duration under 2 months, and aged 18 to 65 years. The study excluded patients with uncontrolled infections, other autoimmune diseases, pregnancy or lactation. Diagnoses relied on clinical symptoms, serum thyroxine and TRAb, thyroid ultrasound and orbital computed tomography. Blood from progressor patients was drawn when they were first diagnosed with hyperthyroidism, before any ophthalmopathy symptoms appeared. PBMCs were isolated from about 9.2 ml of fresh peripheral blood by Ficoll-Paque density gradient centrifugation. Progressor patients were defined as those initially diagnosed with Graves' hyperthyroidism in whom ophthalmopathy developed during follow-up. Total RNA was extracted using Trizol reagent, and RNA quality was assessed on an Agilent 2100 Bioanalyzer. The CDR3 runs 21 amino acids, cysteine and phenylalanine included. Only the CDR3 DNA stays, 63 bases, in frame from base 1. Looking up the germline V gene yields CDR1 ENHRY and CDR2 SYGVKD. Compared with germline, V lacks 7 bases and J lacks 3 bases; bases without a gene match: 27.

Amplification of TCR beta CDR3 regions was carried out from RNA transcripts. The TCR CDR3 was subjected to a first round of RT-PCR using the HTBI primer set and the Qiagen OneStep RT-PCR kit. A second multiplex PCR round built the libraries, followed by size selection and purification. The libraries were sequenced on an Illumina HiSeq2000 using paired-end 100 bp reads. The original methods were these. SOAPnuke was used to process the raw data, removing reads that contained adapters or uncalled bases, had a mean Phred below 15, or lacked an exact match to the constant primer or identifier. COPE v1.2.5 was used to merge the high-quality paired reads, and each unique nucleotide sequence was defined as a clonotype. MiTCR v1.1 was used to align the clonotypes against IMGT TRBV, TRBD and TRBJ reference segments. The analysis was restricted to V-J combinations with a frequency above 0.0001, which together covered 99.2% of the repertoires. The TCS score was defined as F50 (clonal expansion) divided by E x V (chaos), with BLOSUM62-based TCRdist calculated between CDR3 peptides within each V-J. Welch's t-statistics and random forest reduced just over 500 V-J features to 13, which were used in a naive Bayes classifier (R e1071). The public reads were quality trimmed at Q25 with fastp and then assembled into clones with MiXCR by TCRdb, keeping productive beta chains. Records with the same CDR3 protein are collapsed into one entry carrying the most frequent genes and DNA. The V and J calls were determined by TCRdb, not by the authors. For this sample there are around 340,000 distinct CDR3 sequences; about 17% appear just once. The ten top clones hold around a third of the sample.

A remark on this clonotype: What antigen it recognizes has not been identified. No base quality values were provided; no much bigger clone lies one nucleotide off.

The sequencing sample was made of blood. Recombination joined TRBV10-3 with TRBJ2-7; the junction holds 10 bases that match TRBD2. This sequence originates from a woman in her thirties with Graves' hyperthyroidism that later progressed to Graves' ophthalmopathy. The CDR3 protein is CAITVRFPGLAPTLPIYEQYF. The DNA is TGTGCCATCACCGTAAGGTTTCCGGGACTAGCGCCGACTCTCCCGATCTACGAGCAGTACTTC.